This TCR beta chain is from a study of T-cell memory formation after mild COVID-19. Via MiXCR, TCRdb re-called the 5' RACE reads, giving one row per CDR3 protein. The sample lists approximately 100,000 distinct CDR3 sequences, 11% occurring once. Study results and limitations: CD4+ clones that contracted lay mainly in CM and EM; CD8+ ones lay in EMRA.

On this clonotype itself: Antigen unknown.

The TCR originated in a man younger than 30 who had mild COVID-19 (a few samples of this study predate the infection). Cell type and time point are not known. The sequencing sample was made of PBMCs or a T cell subset sorted from them (not recorded which).

This CDR3 reads CATSRDRVQGTQYF. DNA of the CDR3: TGTGCCACCAGCAGAGATAGGGTCCAGGGGACCCAGTACTTC. This sequence joins TRBV15 and TRBJ2-5; a possible D gene is TRBD1 (5 bases). The CDR3 contains 14 residues. Germline assignment: CDR1 LNHNV and CDR2 YYDKDF (reference sequence). Between the trimmed V and J ends, which lost 0 bases and 7 bases, there was a span of 12 bases.